These 32 T cell receptor beta chains came from one sample sequenced in a study of OX40 agonist ivuxolimab in advanced cancers. Produced via immunoSEQ multiplex PCR; TCRdb's table is partial and in-frame only. There are some 43,000 clones in the sample; approximately 86% occur only once, and less than 35% lies in the top ten. The input for sequencing was CD4+ or CD8+ T cells sorted from blood, taken in a trial of the OX40 agonist ivuxolimab. The source is an adult with an advanced solid tumor such as melanoma, head and neck, liver or kidney cancer.

V is TRBV2 and J is TRBJ1-4, with 10 nucleotides matching TRBD1. The junction had 8 bases not matched to a gene; V was cut back by 6 bases and J by 7 bases. CDR3 length: 15 residues. CDR1 is SNHLY, CDR2 FYNNEI, per germline. The CDR3 protein is CASSLLGQGSEKLFF. The CDR3 nucleotides are TGTGCCAGCAGCCTCCTGGGACAGGGGAGTGAAAAACTGTTTTTT. Filled out from reference TRBV2 and TRBJ1-4, the complete variable domain reads EPEVTQTPSHQVTQMGQEVILRCVPISNHLYFYWYRQILGQKVEFLVSFYNNEISEKSEIFDDQFSVERPDGSNFTLKIRSTKLEDSAMYFCASSLLGQGSEKLFFGSGTQLSVL.

The J gene is TRBJ2-3, the V gene TRBV7-3, with TRBD1 matching 9 bases. CDR1 and CDR2 (germline): SGHTA, FQGTGA. V lost 5 bases and J lost 4; bases outside the gene matches: 7. The CDR3 totals 15 residues. Here the CDR3 reads CASSTPGQGPDTQYF. CDR3 sequence (DNA): TGTGCCAGCAGCACTCCGGGACAGGGACCAGATACGCAGTATTTT.

As regards this clone: At one end the junction does not follow the germline gene, possibly because of a read error. The chain links TRBV28 to TRBJ2-5, with D possibly matching TRBD2 (5 bases). Germline CDR1 MDHEN, CDR2 SYDVKM. The CDR3 is made up of 13 amino acids. The CDR3 region has the DNA TGTGCCAGCAGTTCCCTAGCCGGAGAGGCCCAGTACTTC. Encoded protein: CASSSLAGEAQYF.

This sequence joins TRBV6-6 and TRBJ1-5; D gene ambiguous. The CDR3 spans 14 residues. Germline assignment: CDR1 MNHNY and CDR2 SVGAGI (reference sequence). The V end was cut by 2 bases, the J end by 5 bases, with 10 bases between. The CDR3 sequence is CASSYVGADQPQHF. CDR3 bases: TGTGCCAGCAGTTACGTAGGTGCCGATCAGCCCCAGCATTTT.

The J gene is TRBJ2-3, the V gene TRBV27, with D uncertain. Germline V lookup: CDR1 MNHEY, CDR2 SMNVEV (reference sequence). This CDR3 has 12 amino acids. Trimming cost V 6 bases and J 0 bases, with 4 bases left between them. CDR3 residues: CASSPSTDTQYF. CDR3 coding DNA: TGTGCCAGCAGCCCCAGCACAGATACGCAGTATTTT.

CDR3 residues: CASSAGTGTEAFF. The CDR3 DNA sequence: TGCGCCAGCAGCGCCGGGACGGGCACTGAAGCTTTCTTT. The rearrangement uses TRBV5-1 and TRBJ1-1; maybe TRBD1 (5 bases). The ends were cut back, 4 bases at V and 4 bases at J, with 11 bases in the middle. CDR1 is SGHRS, CDR2 YFSETQ, per germline. The CDR3 is 13 amino acids.

The rearrangement links TRBV7-3 to TRBJ2-1; D is ambiguous. Germline CDR1 reads SGHTA; CDR2 reads FQGTGA. The V end lost 5 bases, the J end lost 4 bases, and 6 bases lay between the germline ends. CDR3 length: 12 amino acids. CDR3 in DNA: TGTGCCAGCAGCCGAGAATACAATGAGCAGTTCTTC. This translates into CASSREYNEQFF.

This clone occurred a few times. The chain couples TRBV7-2 to TRBJ2-1; the match to TRBD2 covers 7 bases. The CDR3 sequence is 13 residues long. Germline V gives CDR1 SGHTA, CDR2 FQGNSA. J was trimmed by 8 bases and V by 8 bases; bases with no gene match: 9. CDR3 amino acids: CASGGGPGDEQFF. The CDR3 region has the DNA TGTGCCAGCGGCGGGGGACCAGGCGATGAGCAGTTCTTC.

The V call is TRBV6-6, the J call TRBJ2-1, with D perhaps assigned TRBD1 or TRBD2 (5 bases each). Germline loops: CDR1 MNHNY, CDR2 SVGAGI (reference sequence). The V and J ends lost 6 bases and 7 bases respectively, with 13 bases between them. This CDR3 is 13 amino acids long. In nucleotides, the CDR3 is TGTGCCAGCAGCCCCCGGTGGGGGAATGAGCAGTTCTTC. This codes for CASSPRWGNEQFF.

J is TRBJ2-3 and V is TRBV5-1; the D gene is possibly TRBD2 (6 bases). The CDR3 spans 16 residues. CDR1 SGHRS and CDR2 YFSETQ come from the germline V gene. With 1 base removed from V and 4 bases from J, the gap between germline ends came to 16 bases. The DNA of the CDR3 is TGCGCCAGCAGCTTGTTCCCGGGGGAGTCCGCAGATACGCAGTATTTT. Amino acid sequence: CASSLFPGESADTQYF.

In DNA, the CDR3 is TGTGCCAGCGGAAGGGGGGCCAACGTCCTGACTTTC. It yields the protein CASGRGANVLTF. The chain uses TRBV5-4 and TRBJ2-6; D ambiguous. V was pared by 7 bases and J by 4 bases, with 6 bases between. CDR1 is SGHNT and CDR2 is YYREEE in the germline V gene (reference sequence). The CDR3 consists of 12 residues. Using reference TRBV5-4 and TRBJ2-6 for the parts outside the CDR3, the full variable domain is ETGVTQSPTHLIKTRGQQVTLRCSSQSGHNTVSWYQQALGQGPQFIFQYYREEENGRGNFPPRFSGLQFPNYSSELNVNALELDDSALYLCASGRGANVLTFGAGSRLTVL.

This rearrangement joins TRBV6-1 to TRBJ2-1; TRBD1 might be the D (6 bases). CDR3 length: 14 residues. Germline CDR1 reads MNHNS; CDR2 reads SASEGT. Trimming shortened V by 8 bases and J by 8 bases, and 19 bases separated the two germline ends. The CDR3 sequence is CASQPLRQEDEQFF. The CDR3 coding sequence is TGTGCCAGCCAGCCATTACGACAGGAGGATGAGCAGTTCTTC.

The rearrangement uses TRBV5-6 and TRBJ2-3; maybe TRBD2 (7 bases). The CDR3 contains 17 residues. The V end was cut by 4 bases, the J end by 2 bases, with 20 bases between. The germline CDR1 and CDR2 sequences are SGHDT and YYEEEE. Written as DNA, the CDR3 is TGTGCCAGCAGCACCTACGACGGGGGGCAATACACAGATACGCAGTATTTT. Its translation: CASSTYDGGQYTDTQYF.

The genes are TRBV18 and TRBJ1-1; D is ambiguous. Trimming took off 1 base at V and 6 bases at J, with 15 bases between the two ends. The CDR3 length is 15 residues. The germline V gene has CDR1 KGHSH and CDR2 LQKENI. The CDR3 nucleotides are TGTGCCAGCTCACCACGTGAGGAAATTGGACCTGAAGCTTTCTTT. It translates to CASSPREEIGPEAFF.

This clone is a singleton in its sample. The chain recombines TRBV5-5 with TRBJ1-1; D gene unclear. The V gene lost 4 bases and the J gene lost 0 bases, with 10 bases spanning the gap. The germline V gene has CDR1 SGHKS and CDR2 YYEKEE (reference sequence). There are 14 residues in the CDR3. The CDR3 here is CASSISTMNTEAFF. In nucleotides, the CDR3 is TGTGCCAGCAGCATTTCCACAATGAACACTGAAGCTTTCTTT.

This clone was seen a handful of times. The V call is TRBV29-1, the J call TRBJ1-2; maybe TRBD1 (5 bases). The CDR3 spans 13 residues. The V and J ends lost 0 bases and 4 bases respectively, with 9 bases between them. Looked up from germline, CDR1 is SQVTM and CDR2 is ANQGSEA. CDR3 DNA sequence: TGCAGCGTTGAAGATGGGGCCGCCTATGGCTACACCTTC. It specifies CSVEDGAAYGYTF.

V gene TRBV5-1 combines with J gene TRBJ1-4, with TRBD1 matching over 9 bases. CDR3 size: 14 residues. V lost 4 bases and J lost 8; bases outside the gene matches: 6. Germline CDR1 reads SGHRS; CDR2 reads YFSETQ. The CDR3 sequence is CASSPGTGREKLFF. The CDR3 bases are TGCGCCAGCAGCCCCGGGACAGGGCGCGAAAAACTGTTTTTT.

This chain uses TRBV11-2 with TRBJ2-7; the D is unclear. V lost 5 bases, J lost 6 bases, and 20 bases lay in between. The CDR3 is 15 amino acids. The germline CDR1 and CDR2 sequences are SGHAT and FQNNGV. The CDR3 nucleotides are TGTGCCAGCAGCCTCCCTGGCCTACGACGATCCGAGCAGTACTTC. Protein product: CASSLPGLRRSEQYF.

The chain combines TRBV6-5 with TRBJ2-4; possibly TRBD1 for D (8 bases). This CDR3 region has 12 residues. V gave up 5 bases and J gave up 9 bases, with 11 bases separating them. CDR1 MNHEY and CDR2 SVGAGI come from the germline V gene. The CDR3 DNA sequence: TGTGCCAGCAGTAACAGGGGGGGCATTCAGTACTTC. Translated: CASSNRGGIQYF.

J is TRBJ1-4 and V is TRBV4-1; D is possibly TRBD1 (6 bases). Trimming took off 1 base at V and 0 bases at J, with 15 bases between the two ends. CDR1 MGHRA and CDR2 YSYEKL come from the germline V gene. The CDR3 loop spans 18 amino acids. The CDR3 nucleotides read TGCGCCAGCAGCCAAGTCTTCCAGGGGAGGACAACTAATGAAAAACTGTTTTTT. The encoded protein is CASSQVFQGRTTNEKLFF.

The V call is TRBV9, the J call TRBJ2-1; 12 bases match TRBD2. The germline CDR1 and CDR2 sequences are SGDLS and YYNGEE. V lost 4 bases, J lost 0 bases, and 5 bases stayed unmatched. This CDR3 has 17 amino acids. The CDR3 region is CASSQTSGSVSYNEQFF. The CDR3 DNA follows: TGTGCCAGCAGCCAGACTAGCGGGAGTGTCTCCTACAATGAGCAGTTCTTC.

The V and J genes are TRBV11-2 and TRBJ2-2; weak D call: TRBD1 (6 bases). V lost 4 bases, J lost 3 bases, and 15 bases lay in between. The CDR3 sequence is 16 residues long. Per germline, CDR1 SGHAT and CDR2 FQNNGV. The CDR3, as DNA: TGTGCCAGCAGCTCCCCAGGGGCCGGTTACACCGGGGAGCTGTTTTTT. Translation: CASSSPGAGYTGELFF. Full variable domain (missing parts from reference TRBV11-2 and TRBJ2-2): EAGVAQSPRYKIIEKRQSVAFWCNPISGHATLYWYQQILGQGPKLLIQFQNNGVVDDSQLPKDRFSAERLKGVDSTLKIQPAKLEDSAVYLCASSSPGAGYTGELFFGEGSRLTVL.

A remark on this clone: Relative to the germline gene, one junction end is altered; a read error may explain this. Other DNA sequences within the sample encode an identical CDR3. The V and J genes are TRBV2 and TRBJ1-1, with D maybe TRBD1 (6 bases). The CDR3 contains 12 residues. Germline CDR1 SNHLY, CDR2 FYNNEI. This CDR3 reads CASNRGNTEAFF. The DNA for the CDR3 is TGTGCCAGCAATAGGGGGAACACCGAAGCTTTCTTT.

This chain links TRBV19 with TRBJ1-1, with 8 bases matching TRBD1. From germline, CDR1 is LNHDA and CDR2 SQIVND (reference sequence). The CDR3 is made up of 13 amino acids. J was trimmed by 5 bases and V by 7 bases; bases with no gene match: 6. The CDR3 loop is CASKDRARTEAFF. In nucleotides, the CDR3 is TGTGCCAGTAAGGACAGGGCGAGGACTGAAGCTTTCTTT.

V gene TRBV5-4 combines with J gene TRBJ1-2; D perhaps matches TRBD1 (5 bases). The germline gives CDR1 SGHNT, CDR2 YYREEE (reference sequence). The CDR3 is 15 amino acids. Deletions cut 3 bases from V and 4 bases from J, with 16 bases between. CDR3 nucleotide sequence: TGTGCCAGCAGCTCCGGGGGGGAGGCCTCCTATGGCTACACCTTC. It yields the protein CASSSGGEASYGYTF. Variable domain in full (rest from reference TRBV5-4 and TRBJ1-2): ETGVTQSPTHLIKTRGQQVTLRCSSQSGHNTVSWYQQALGQGPQFIFQYYREEENGRGNFPPRFSGLQFPNYSSELNVNALELDDSALYLCASSSGGEASYGYTFGSGTRLTVV.

The chain is built from TRBV6-5 and TRBJ1-6, with D unclear. The CDR3 runs 15 residues. The V gene lost 8 bases and the J gene lost 5 bases, with 16 bases spanning the gap. Germline-derived CDR1 and CDR2 are MNHEY and SVGAGI. The CDR3 loop is CASALSAQNNSPLHF. The DNA for the CDR3 is TGTGCCAGCGCCCTCTCCGCACAGAATAATTCACCCCTCCACTTT.

The rearrangement uses TRBV12-5 and TRBJ1-2; D call uncertain. Germline V gives CDR1 LGHNT, CDR2 FRNRAP. The CDR3 consists of 12 residues. V shed 7 bases and J shed 9 bases, with 15 bases lying between them. CDR3 sequence (DNA): TGTGCTAGTGCGCGGCGGTCGTGGAGCTACACCTTC. Protein product: CASARRSWSYTF.

The J gene is TRBJ2-5, the V gene TRBV7-9; 8 bases match TRBD1. The better agreement between TRBJ2-7 and the DNA end casts doubt on the J call. Germline V gives CDR1 SEHNR, CDR2 FQNEAQ (reference sequence). The CDR3 length is 12 residues. The CDR3 nucleotides read TGTGCCAGCAGCCCGACAGGGGACGAGCAGTACTTC. Its protein is CASSPTGDEQYF.

Sample share makes this clone medium-sized. V and J are TRBV2 and TRBJ2-1; D may be TRBD1 (6 bases). This CDR3 spans 14 amino acids. Between the trimmed V and J ends, which lost 7 bases and 2 bases, there was a span of 12 bases. Per the germline V gene, CDR1 is SNHLY and CDR2 is FYNNEI. CDR3 sequence (DNA): TGTGCCAGCACTCGGGACACCACCTACAATGAGCAGTTCTTC. This translates into CASTRDTTYNEQFF.

About this clone: Compared with germline, one end of the junction differs, possibly owing to a read error. The rearrangement uses TRBV6-4 and TRBJ1-2; D ambiguous. In germline, CDR1 is MRHNA, CDR2 SNTAGT. This CDR3 region has 13 residues. Written as DNA, the CDR3 is TGTGCCAGCAGTGACAGCTTCAACTCTGGCTACACCTTC. Encoded protein: CASSDSFNSGYTF.

This chain joins TRBV5-1 and TRBJ2-5, with a tentative D call TRBD1 (5 bases). The J call may be incorrect, as the DNA end agrees better with TRBJ2-7. The CDR3 length is 15 residues. The germline V gene has CDR1 SGHRS and CDR2 YFSETQ. The CDR3 loop reads CASSLGQGSSYEQYF. Here the CDR3 DNA reads TGCGCCAGCAGCTTAGGGCAGGGAAGCTCCTACGAGCAGTACTTC.

The chain employs TRBV7-3 and TRBJ2-7, with 9 bases lining up with TRBD1. This CDR3 has 15 amino acids. Per germline, CDR1 SGHTA and CDR2 FQGTGA. V dropped 4 bases and J dropped 0; count of bases not matched to a gene: 4. The CDR3 loop reads CASSSGQGSSYEQYF. As DNA, the CDR3 is TGTGCCAGCAGCTCAGGACAGGGGAGCTCCTACGAGCAGTACTTC.